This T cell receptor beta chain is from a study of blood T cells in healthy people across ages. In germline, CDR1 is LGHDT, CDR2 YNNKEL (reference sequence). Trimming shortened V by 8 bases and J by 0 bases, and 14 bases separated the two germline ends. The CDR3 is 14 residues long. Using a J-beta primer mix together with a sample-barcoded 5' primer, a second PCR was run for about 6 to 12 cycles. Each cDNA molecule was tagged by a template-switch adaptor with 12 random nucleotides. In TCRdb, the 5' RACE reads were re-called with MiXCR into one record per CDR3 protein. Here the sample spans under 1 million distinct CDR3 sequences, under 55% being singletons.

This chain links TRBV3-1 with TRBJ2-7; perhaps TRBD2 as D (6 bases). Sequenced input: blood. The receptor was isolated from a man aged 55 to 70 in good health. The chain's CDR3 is CASSEAGTSYEQYF. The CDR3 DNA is TGTGCCAGCTCCGAGGCGGGAACCTCCTACGAGCAGTACTTC.